This TCR beta chain was sequenced for a study of human T cells and chemical hapten exposure (dated by TCRdb to the early 2020s). With regard to the full study: For sensitization, 2% DPC in acetone was applied to a roughly 2 cm by roughly 2 cm area of upper inner arm skin. Libraries were combined into a pool for sequencing, and differences in TCR yield between samples came mainly from small differences in library volumes within the pool. The mostly female patient cohort included alopecia areata with under or over 50% scalp involvement, alopecia totalis and alopecia universalis. Patch testing on the upper back used Finn chambers containing 0.01% DPC, with scoring done after 6 days according to International Contact Dermatitis Research Group standards. Blood was sampled from patients pre-sensitization (week 0) and at 2, 6 and about 24 weeks after DPC sensitization. In alopecia patients, the study followed how the peripheral blood TCR repertoire changed in vivo over primary and secondary sensitization to diphenylcyclopropenone (DPC), a hapten. Weekly therapeutic DPC doses were additionally applied to the scalp of patients throughout the approximately 25-week study period. Approximately 28 alopecia patients gave blood for TCR sequencing at one to four time points (pre-sensitization, 2, 6 and 24 weeks).

Read against the paper, the sample's time point label means: pre-sensitization, week 0. The treatment or condition label for this specimen denotes: therapeutic diphenylcyclopropenone sensitization with weekly scalp DPC. At each patch-test visit, blood was drawn before the patch test was applied. Patients were considered eligible if aged 18 to 70, diagnosed with alopecia and deemed suitable for DPC therapy, and patients were excluded if pregnant. Total RNA was extracted from unfractionated whole blood collected in Tempus Blood RNA tubes. Findings and caveats that apply to the study as a whole: Repeated subsampling changed both the strength of the expansion versus patch-test correlation and the threshold at which that correlation became significant. DPC sensitization did not change the number of TCRs with a frequency above 1 in 1000, and there was no evidence of changes in global repertoire structure. Expanded TCRs formed significantly more large CDR3 similarity clusters than pre-sensitization or healthy control sets, consistent with antigen-driven responses. A positive correlation was found between the number of PT1 expanded TCRs and patch test score, with significance reached at thresholds 8, 16 and 32 but not 4. All patients had alopecia, a presumed autoimmune disease, so their immune response might differ from that of healthy individuals.

Taken from cysteine to phenylalanine, the CDR3 has 14 residues. The DNA shown is the 42-base CDR3, in frame from base 1. Trimming removed 1 base from V and 2 bases from J, leaving 8 bases between the germline ends. According to the germline V gene, CDR1 reads MGHDK and CDR2 reads SYGVNS. The method was RACE. The sequencer listed for this sample is NextSeq 500. During library preparation, unique molecular identifiers were attached to individual cDNA molecules so that TCRs could be counted in a quantitative, reproducible way. For every blood RNA sample, sequencing covered both the TCR alpha and TCR beta chains. On the study's bioinformatics: A median of approximately 96,000 TCRs per sample was observed, with a range of about 23,224 to 690,600. The Decombinator software suite was used to annotate V, J and CDR3 in the TCR reads. For the PS versus PT1 abundance plots, all samples were subsampled to the same number of TCRs (28,000). TCRs were defined as expanded if absent before sensitization and observed at least eight times at the 2-week time point. The raw public data were reprocessed by TCRdb itself: fastp quality trimming at Q25, MiXCR clonotype calling, in-frame beta chains only. CDR3 protein duplicates are merged, each entry listing the most common genes and DNA. It is TCRdb's table, rather than the study itself, that gives the V and J calls and clone size. This sample is represented by more than 250,000 distinct CDR3 sequences; around 7.3% of them were singletons. Jointly, the top ten make up about 1.1% of the sample.

Details on this clonotype: The clone's antigen remains unknown. Base qualities are not at hand, and no much larger clone is one base apart.

This material consisted of whole blood, taken in connection with sensitization to the hapten diphenylcyclopropenone (DPC). The chain is encoded by TRBV25-1 joined to TRBJ1-2, with TRBD1 tentatively as D gene (5 bases match). This receptor was taken from a man between 18 and 35 years old with alopecia areata. Some clones in this sample may be carry-over from other donors' samples. The CDR3 loop reads CASSEFGGNYGYTF. The DNA sequence follows: TGTGCCAGCAGTGAATTTGGGGGAAACTATGGCTACACCTTC.